One sample yielded the 32 T cell receptor beta chains listed below, sequenced in a study of identical twins. TCRdb re-analysed the 5' RACE reads in MiXCR, keeping a single row per CDR3 protein. The sample records 400,000 to 550,000 distinct CDR3 sequences, approximately 25% being singletons. These data were likewise used in another study, on T cells expressing NK-cell markers.

Source material: CD4+ T cells sorted from blood. The receptors here all came from a woman aged 18-30 years in good health.

The sample holds a few counts of this clonotype. The chain employs TRBV20-1 and TRBJ1-2; D is unclear. The CDR3 spans 12 residues. Germline loops: CDR1 DFQATT, CDR2 SNEGSKA (reference sequence). V was trimmed by 5 bases and J by 4 bases, leaving 11 bases between them. CDR3 residues: CSASTPIYGYTF. Written as DNA, the CDR3 is TGCAGTGCTTCGACACCCATCTATGGCTACACCTTC.

CDR3 in amino acids: CASSLSNGGNYEQYF. CDR3 coding DNA: TGTGCCAGCAGCTTATCAAACGGAGGCAACTACGAGCAGTACTTC. The V and J genes are TRBV11-2 and TRBJ2-7, with a weak D call TRBD2 (5 bases). The germline CDR1 and CDR2 sequences are SGHAT and FQNNGV. CDR3 length: 15 amino acids. V was cut by 2 bases and J by 3 bases, with 14 bases left in between.

The genes are TRBV5-1 and TRBJ2-2; D gene ambiguous. V was clipped by 7 bases and J by 6 bases, with 16 bases between them. Germline CDR1 SGHRS, CDR2 YFSETQ. The CDR3 consists of 14 residues. The CDR3 DNA sequence: TGCGCCAGCCGACGACAAACCGACGCCGGGGAGCTGTTTTTT. It encodes CASRRQTDAGELFF. The full variable domain, with the rest looked up from reference TRBV5-1 and TRBJ2-2, is KAGVTQTPRYLIKTRGQQVTLSCSPISGHRSVSWYQQTPGQGLQFLFEYFSETQRNKGNFPGRFSGRQFSNSRSEMNVSTLELGDSALYLCASRRQTDAGELFFGEGSRLTVL.

The V gene is TRBV29-1, the J gene TRBJ2-6; possible D gene TRBD2, 5 bases. Trimming stripped 5 bases from V and 0 bases from J, with 8 bases between. The germline V gene has CDR1 SQVTM and CDR2 ANQGSEA. The CDR3 sequence is 14 residues long. CDR3 protein: CSVFGISGANVLTF. The CDR3 DNA reads TGCAGCGTTTTCGGGATCTCTGGGGCCAACGTCCTGACTTTC.

The sample holds a few counts of this clonotype. The V and J genes are TRBV20-1 and TRBJ1-5; D remains unclear. V dropped 4 bases and J dropped 2 bases, with 9 bases sitting between them. This CDR3 spans 13 amino acids. Germline assignment: CDR1 DFQATT and CDR2 SNEGSKA (reference sequence). In DNA, the CDR3 is TGCAGTGCTAAAGGGCAGGGCAATCAGCCCCAGCATTTT. Encoded protein: CSAKGQGNQPQHF.

The J gene is TRBJ1-1, the V gene TRBV29-1; 7 bases match TRBD1. The CDR3 loop spans 16 amino acids. CDR1 SQVTM and CDR2 ANQGSEA come from the germline V gene. With 0 bases clipped from V and 0 bases from J, the junction kept 7 bases outside the gene matches. CDR3 sequence (DNA): TGCAGCGTTGAAGACGGGACAGCATCGATGAACACTGAAGCTTTCTTT. It yields the protein CSVEDGTASMNTEAFF. The entire variable domain, with the rest obtained from reference TRBV29-1 and TRBJ1-1, is as follows: SAVISQKPSRDICQRGTSLTIQCQVDSQVTMMFWYRQQPGQSLTLIATANQGSEATYESGFVIDKFPISRPNLTFSTLTVSNMSPEDSSIYLCSVEDGTASMNTEAFFGQGTRLTVV.

This clonotype was observed a few times. The rearrangement uses TRBV18 and TRBJ1-4; the D gene is possibly TRBD1 (5 bases). This CDR3 has 16 residues. Between the trimmed V and J ends, which lost 3 bases and 7 bases, there was a span of 18 bases. The germline V gene has CDR1 KGHSH and CDR2 LQKENI. The CDR3 loop reads CASSPPAGRQGEKLFF. As DNA, the CDR3 is TGTGCCAGCTCACCCCCCGCGGGGCGTCAGGGTGAAAAACTGTTTTTT.

This clonotype was seen a few times. The chain employs TRBV12-3 or TRBV12-4 and TRBJ1-6, with 8 positions matching TRBD1. With 6 bases clipped from V and 6 bases from J, the junction kept 7 bases outside the gene matches. The CDR3 contains 15 residues. The CDR3, as DNA: TGTGCCAGCAGATTGACCGGACAGGGTAATTCACCCCTCCACTTT. It is translated as CASRLTGQGNSPLHF.

The chain couples TRBV5-1 to TRBJ2-2; the match to TRBD2 covers 9 bases. The V gene end was trimmed by 5 bases and the J gene end by 7 bases; junction bases not matched to a gene: 12. This CDR3 is built from 16 residues. In germline, CDR1 is SGHRS, CDR2 YFSETQ. DNA for the CDR3: TGCGCCAGCAGTCTTAGCGGGGGCCCTAATGGCGGGGAGCTGTTTTTT. Amino acids: CASSLSGGPNGGELFF.

The V call is TRBV20-1, the J call TRBJ2-5; no definite D call. V was cut by 2 bases and J by 9 bases, with 13 bases left in between. This CDR3 comprises 12 residues. Germline CDR1 reads DFQATT; CDR2 reads SNEGSKA (reference sequence). The CDR3 DNA follows: TGCAGTGCTAGATCCCAGTATGAGGCCCAGTACTTC. As protein: CSARSQYEAQYF.

This clonotype was seen only a few times. The chain is built from TRBV15 and TRBJ2-2, with TRBD1 matching 9 bases. J lost 6 bases, V lost 1 base, and 6 bases had no gene match. Looked up from germline, CDR1 is LNHNV and CDR2 is YYDKDF (reference sequence). The CDR3 sequence is 16 residues long. The CDR3 DNA follows: TGTGCCACCAGCAGAGTGGGACAGGGCGGGGCCGGGGAGCTGTTTTTT. It specifies CATSRVGQGGAGELFF. The variable domain in full, with the rest retrieved from reference TRBV15 and TRBJ2-2, is DAMVIQNPRYQVTQFGKPVTLSCSQTLNHNVMYWYQQKSSQAPKLLFHYYDKDFNNEADTPDNFQSRRPNTSFCFLDIRSPGLGDTAMYLCATSRVGQGGAGELFFGEGSRLTVL.

V and J are TRBV4-2 and TRBJ2-7; D is unclear. The CDR3 is 13 amino acids. Germline CDR1 is LGHNA and CDR2 is YNFKEQ. The V end lost 0 bases, the J end lost 10 bases, and 13 bases lay between the germline ends. CDR3 amino acids: CASSQDPNRQQYF. In nucleotides, the CDR3 is TGTGCCAGCAGCCAAGATCCCAATCGACAACAGTACTTC.

As concerns this clonotype: At one end, the junction sequence differs from germline, possibly due to a read error. The chain combines TRBV24-1 with TRBJ2-3; D is perhaps TRBD1 (6 bases). The CDR3 is made up of 13 amino acids. Germline-derived CDR1 and CDR2 are KGHDR and SFDVKD. CDR3 bases: TGTGCCACCAGCCAGGGGAGCACCGATACGCAGTATTTT. Protein: CATSQGSTDTQYF.

CDR3 sequence: CASSLDRQGNEQYF. CDR3 nucleotide sequence: TGTGCCAGCAGTTTAGATCGACAGGGCAACGAGCAGTACTTC. The chain recombines TRBV12-3 or TRBV12-4 with TRBJ2-7; 7 bases match TRBD1. The V and J ends lost 1 base and 5 bases, in that order; junction bases with no gene match: 5. CDR3 size: 14 residues.

CDR3 residues: CASSLAPLRSSYEQYF. In DNA form, the CDR3 reads TGTGCCAGCAGCTTAGCTCCACTTAGGAGCTCCTACGAGCAGTACTTC. The chain has TRBV7-2 and TRBJ2-7, with no clear D. Deletions cut 0 bases from V and 0 bases from J, with 12 bases between. CDR3 length equals 16 residues. Germline CDR1 is SGHTA and CDR2 is FQGNSA.

The chain joins TRBV10-2 to TRBJ2-1, with D perhaps matching TRBD1 (5 bases). The germline V and J ends were trimmed by 7 bases and 7 bases, with 8 bases remaining between them. The CDR3 totals 11 residues. Germline loops: CDR1 WSHSY, CDR2 SAAADI. The CDR3 DNA reads as TGCGCCAGCAAAGGGGAAAATGAGCAGTTCTTC. Its protein product is CASKGENEQFF.

In its sample, this clonotype was seen a few times. V is TRBV20-1 and J is TRBJ1-1, with D possibly matching TRBD1 (6 bases). The CDR3 is 14 amino acids. V lost 3 bases and J lost 1, with 12 bases in between. Per the germline V gene, CDR1 is DFQATT and CDR2 is SNEGSKA (reference sequence). The CDR3 sequence: CSASLTTGNTEAFF. CDR3 coding DNA: TGCAGTGCTAGCTTGACGACAGGGAACACTGAAGCTTTCTTT.

In this sample, this clonotype turned up many times. This chain connects TRBV20-1 to TRBJ2-7, with 9 bases matching TRBD2. The CDR3 spans 15 residues. Germline-derived CDR1 and CDR2 are DFQATT and SNEGSKA (reference sequence). J gave up 1 base and V 4 bases, and 8 bases lay outside the gene matches. The CDR3 region has the DNA TGCAGTGCTAAACGCCTAGCGGGGCTGTCCTACGAGCAGTACTTC. It is translated as CSAKRLAGLSYEQYF.

This clonotype was observed a handful of times. Here the CDR3 reads CAWSIAGLQETQYF. CDR3 nucleotides: TGTGCCTGGAGTATTGCGGGTCTCCAAGAGACCCAGTACTTC. V gene TRBV30 combines with J gene TRBJ2-5; the D gene is possibly TRBD2 (5 bases). This CDR3 region has 14 residues. Trimming took off 2 bases at V and 1 base at J, with 11 bases between the two ends. In germline, CDR1 is GTSNPN, CDR2 SVGIG (reference sequence).

J is TRBJ2-6 and V is TRBV6-1; 12 nucleotides agree with TRBD1. The CDR3 spans 18 residues. The germline V gene has CDR1 MNHNS and CDR2 SASEGT. J lost 0 bases, V lost 6 bases, and 6 bases had no gene match. CDR3 coding DNA: TGTGCCAGCAGCCGGGACAGGGGGCAGCTCTCTGGGGCCAACGTCCTGACTTTC. Translating gives CASSRDRGQLSGANVLTF.

V usage is TRBV10-3 and J usage is TRBJ1-1, with D maybe TRBD1 (5 bases). The CDR3 has 14 residues. The V end was cut by 4 bases, the J end by 4 bases, with 13 bases between. CDR1 and CDR2 from the germline V gene are ENHRY and SYGVKD. CDR3 protein: CAISGTRGATEAFF. CDR3 bases: TGTGCCATCAGTGGAACAAGGGGAGCCACTGAAGCTTTCTTT.

This chain joins TRBV20-1 and TRBJ1-1; D not resolved. V gave up 7 bases and J gave up 2 bases, with 11 bases separating them. The CDR3 loop spans 12 amino acids. CDR1 DFQATT and CDR2 SNEGSKA come from the germline V gene (reference sequence). The CDR3 reads CSGSETNTEAFF. The CDR3 region has the DNA TGCAGTGGGTCGGAAACTAACACTGAAGCTTTCTTT.

The chain uses TRBV7-6 and TRBJ1-6, with a weak D call TRBD1 (5 bases). CDR3 length: 16 amino acids. Trimming pared 1 base from V and 6 bases from J, leaving 13 bases between. CDR1 is SGHVS and CDR2 is FNYEAQ in the germline V gene. The DNA of the CDR3 is TGTGCCAGCAGCTTAGGGCAGGGTGTTCCTAATTCACCCCTCCACTTT. This encodes CASSLGQGVPNSPLHF. Full variable domain (remainder filled in from reference TRBV7-6 and TRBJ1-6): GAGVSQSPRYKVTKRGQDVALRCDPISGHVSLYWYRQALGQGPEFLTYFNYEAQQDKSGLPNDRFSAERPEGSISTLTIQRTEQRDSAMYRCASSLGQGVPNSPLHFGNGTRLTVT.

The chain is built from TRBV9 and TRBJ2-1; tentatively, D is TRBD2 (6 bases). Germline V lookup: CDR1 SGDLS, CDR2 YYNGEE. V gave up 3 bases and J gave up 9 bases, with 19 bases separating them. The length of the CDR3 is 15 residues. The CDR3: CASSATSVRESEQFF. CDR3 bases: TGTGCCAGCAGCGCCACCTCCGTTCGGGAGAGTGAGCAGTTCTTC. The whole variable domain, filled in from reference TRBV9 and TRBJ2-1, reads DSGVTQTPKHLITATGQRVTLRCSPRSGDLSVYWYQQSLDQGLQFLIQYYNGEERAKGNILERFSAQQFPDLHSELNLSSLELGDSALYFCASSATSVRESEQFFGPGTRLTVL.

The chain couples TRBV4-3 to TRBJ2-7; 9 nucleotides line up with TRBD2. Germline lookup yields CDR1 LGHNA and CDR2 YSLEER. V trimming: 3 bases; J trimming: 3 bases; junction bases outside the gene matches: 6. The length of the CDR3 is 15 residues. The CDR3 here is CASSHRSGSGYEQYF. The CDR3 region has the DNA TGCGCCAGCAGCCACCGTAGCGGGAGCGGCTACGAGCAGTACTTC.

The rearrangement joins TRBV2 to TRBJ2-3, with unresolved D. Germline assignment: CDR1 SNHLY and CDR2 FYNNEI. This CDR3 comprises 15 residues. V lost 6 bases, J lost 2 bases, and 15 bases lay in between. Here the CDR3 DNA reads TGTGCCAGCAGGCGCAGCGAGTCCTTCACAGATACGCAGTATTTT. It yields the protein CASRRSESFTDTQYF. The entire variable domain, with the rest obtained from reference TRBV2 and TRBJ2-3, is as follows: EPEVTQTPSHQVTQMGQEVILRCVPISNHLYFYWYRQILGQKVEFLVSFYNNEISEKSEIFDDQFSVERPDGSNFTLKIRSTKLEDSAMYFCASRRSESFTDTQYFGPGTRLTVL.

This chain links TRBV10-1 with TRBJ2-1; D unresolved. The V end lost 3 bases, the J end lost 7 bases, and 10 bases lay between the germline ends. CDR3 length: 13 residues. Germline V gene sequence: CDR1 WNHNN, CDR2 SYGVQD (reference sequence). CDR3 nucleotides: TGCGCCAGCAGTGAATCAGTTAGTAATGAGCAGTTCTTC. This codes for CASSESVSNEQFF.

Only a few counts were recorded for this clonotype. The chain has TRBV20-1 and TRBJ2-1; 10 bases agree with TRBD1. Germline lookup yields CDR1 DFQATT and CDR2 SNEGSKA (reference sequence). Trimming took 6 bases from V and 13 from J; bases not matched to a gene: 6. This CDR3 has 11 residues. The CDR3 sequence: CSAGTGVAQFF. CDR3 in DNA: TGCAGTGCCGGGACAGGGGTCGCTCAGTTCTTC.

The rearrangement uses TRBV20-1 and TRBJ1-2; D is undetermined. Trimming took off 6 bases at V and 3 bases at J, with 23 bases between the two ends. The CDR3 spans 16 residues. Germline lookup yields CDR1 DFQATT and CDR2 SNEGSKA (reference sequence). The CDR3 DNA is TGCAGTGCCCGAGCTCCGGGGTTGGTAGAGTACTATGGCTACACCTTC. Encoded protein: CSARAPGLVEYYGYTF.

This clonotype was recorded a few times. This chain joins TRBV4-3 and TRBJ2-1; 11 nucleotides match TRBD2. V lost 2 bases, J lost 10 bases, and 4 bases stayed unmatched. Germline lookup yields CDR1 LGHNA and CDR2 YSLEER. The CDR3 has 14 residues. This chain's CDR3 is CASSQTSGSFEQFF. The CDR3 DNA is TGCGCCAGCAGCCAAACTAGCGGGAGTTTCGAGCAGTTCTTC.

This clonotype was recorded many times. The CDR3 DNA reads TGCGCCAGCAGCTTGGGCGCTAGCGGGTACAATGAGCAGTTCTTC. Translated: CASSLGASGYNEQFF. The V gene is TRBV5-1, the J gene TRBJ2-1; 8 bases map to TRBD2. The J segment lost 4 bases and the V segment lost 0 bases, leaving 3 bases of the junction unmatched. This CDR3 contains 15 residues. Germline CDR1 SGHRS, CDR2 YFSETQ.

This clonotype has a handful of counts. The genes are TRBV4-3 and TRBJ2-7; TRBD1 agrees at 9 bases. CDR1 LGHNA and CDR2 YSLEER come from the germline V gene. Losses at the gene ends were 3 bases for V and 4 bases for J; bases not matched to a gene: 7. This CDR3 contains 15 residues. This chain's CDR3 is CASSHPGQGVYEQYF. The CDR3 bases are TGCGCCAGCAGCCACCCGGGACAGGGCGTTTACGAGCAGTACTTC.